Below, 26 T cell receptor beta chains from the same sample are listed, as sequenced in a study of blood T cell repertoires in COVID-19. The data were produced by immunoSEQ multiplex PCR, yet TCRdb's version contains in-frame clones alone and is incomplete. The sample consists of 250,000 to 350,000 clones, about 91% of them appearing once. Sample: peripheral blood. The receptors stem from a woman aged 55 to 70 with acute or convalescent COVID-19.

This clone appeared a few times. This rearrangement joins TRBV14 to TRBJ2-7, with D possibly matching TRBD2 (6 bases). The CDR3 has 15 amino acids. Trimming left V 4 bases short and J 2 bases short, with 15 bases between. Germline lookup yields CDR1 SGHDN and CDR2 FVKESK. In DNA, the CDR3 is TGTGCCAGCAGCCCAGGAGGGCTCATCACCTACGAGCAGTACTTC. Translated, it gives CASSPGGLITYEQYF.

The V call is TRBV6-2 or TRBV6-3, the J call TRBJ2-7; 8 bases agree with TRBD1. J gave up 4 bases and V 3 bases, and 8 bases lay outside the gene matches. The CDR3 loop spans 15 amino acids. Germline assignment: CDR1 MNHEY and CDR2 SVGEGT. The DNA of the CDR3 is TGTGCCAGCAGTTATAGTGACAGGGGAAAATACGAGCAGTACTTC. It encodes CASSYSDRGKYEQYF.

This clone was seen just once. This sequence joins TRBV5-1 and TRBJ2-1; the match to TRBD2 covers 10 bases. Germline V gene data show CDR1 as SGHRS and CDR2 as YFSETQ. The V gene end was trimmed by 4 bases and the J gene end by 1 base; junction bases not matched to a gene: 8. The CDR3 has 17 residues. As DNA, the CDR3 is TGCGCCAGCAGCAGATCTAGCGGGGGTTATTCCTACAATGAGCAGTTCTTC. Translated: CASSRSSGGYSYNEQFF.

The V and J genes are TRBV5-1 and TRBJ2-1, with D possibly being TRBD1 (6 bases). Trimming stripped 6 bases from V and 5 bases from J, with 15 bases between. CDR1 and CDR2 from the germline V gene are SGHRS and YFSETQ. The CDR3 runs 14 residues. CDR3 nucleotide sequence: TGCGCCAGCAACTTTGCCGGACAGCACAATGAGCAGTTCTTC. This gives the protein CASNFAGQHNEQFF.

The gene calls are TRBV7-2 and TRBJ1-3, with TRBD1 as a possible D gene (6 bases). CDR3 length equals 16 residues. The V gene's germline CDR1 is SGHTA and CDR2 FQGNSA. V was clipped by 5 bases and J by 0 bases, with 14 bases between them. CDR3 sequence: CASSPDRFSSGNTIYF. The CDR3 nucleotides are TGTGCCAGCAGCCCTGACAGGTTCTCCTCTGGAAACACCATATATTTT.

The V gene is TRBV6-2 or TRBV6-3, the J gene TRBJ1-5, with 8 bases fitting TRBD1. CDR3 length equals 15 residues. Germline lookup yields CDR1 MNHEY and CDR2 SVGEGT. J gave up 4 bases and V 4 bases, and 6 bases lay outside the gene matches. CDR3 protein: CASSSTGGGNQPQHF. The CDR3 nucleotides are TGTGCCAGCAGTTCCACAGGGGGAGGGAATCAGCCCCAGCATTTT.

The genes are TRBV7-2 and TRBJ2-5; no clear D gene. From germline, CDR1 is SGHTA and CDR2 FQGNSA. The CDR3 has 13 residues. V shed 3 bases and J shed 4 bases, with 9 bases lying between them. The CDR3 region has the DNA TGTGCCAGCAGCTTGATGATGCGAGAGACCCAGTACTTC. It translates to CASSLMMRETQYF.

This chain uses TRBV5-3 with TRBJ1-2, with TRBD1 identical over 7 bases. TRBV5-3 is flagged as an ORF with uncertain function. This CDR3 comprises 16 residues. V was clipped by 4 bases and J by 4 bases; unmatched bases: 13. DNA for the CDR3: TGTGCCAGAAGCCCAAGACAGACAGGGACATTCTATGGCTACACCTTC. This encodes CARSPRQTGTFYGYTF.

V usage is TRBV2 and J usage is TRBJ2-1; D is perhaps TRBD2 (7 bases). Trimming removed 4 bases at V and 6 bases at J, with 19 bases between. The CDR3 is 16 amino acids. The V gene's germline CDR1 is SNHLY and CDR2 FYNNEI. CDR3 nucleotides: TGTGCCAGCAGTGTTCGGGGGGCCTTTCCCGGCAATGAGCAGTTCTTC. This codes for CASSVRGAFPGNEQFF.

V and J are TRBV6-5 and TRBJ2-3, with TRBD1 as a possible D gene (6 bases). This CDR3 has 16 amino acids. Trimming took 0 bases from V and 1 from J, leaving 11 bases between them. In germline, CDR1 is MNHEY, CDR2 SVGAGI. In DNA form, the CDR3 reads TGTGCCAGCAGTTACTCGAGACCAGGGGGCACAGATACGCAGTATTTT. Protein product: CASSYSRPGGTDTQYF.

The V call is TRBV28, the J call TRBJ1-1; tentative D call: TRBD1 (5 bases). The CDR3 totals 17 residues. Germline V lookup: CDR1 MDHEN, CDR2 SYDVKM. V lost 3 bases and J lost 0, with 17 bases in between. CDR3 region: CASSFPGGVDLNTEAFF. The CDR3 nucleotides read TGTGCCAGCAGTTTCCCGGGAGGGGTCGATTTGAACACTGAAGCTTTCTTT.

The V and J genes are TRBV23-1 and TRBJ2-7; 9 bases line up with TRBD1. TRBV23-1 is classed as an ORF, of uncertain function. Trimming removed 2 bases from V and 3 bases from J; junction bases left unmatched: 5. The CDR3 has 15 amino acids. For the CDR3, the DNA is TGCGCCAGCAGTCAACCTGGACAGGGGAACTACGAGCAGTACTTC. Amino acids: CASSQPGQGNYEQYF.

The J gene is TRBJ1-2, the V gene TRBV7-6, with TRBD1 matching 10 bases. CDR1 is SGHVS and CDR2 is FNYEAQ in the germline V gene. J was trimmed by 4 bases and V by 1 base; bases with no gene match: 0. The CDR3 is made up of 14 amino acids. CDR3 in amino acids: CASSLGDRGYGYTF. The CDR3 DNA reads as TGTGCCAGCAGCTTAGGGGACAGGGGCTATGGCTACACCTTC.

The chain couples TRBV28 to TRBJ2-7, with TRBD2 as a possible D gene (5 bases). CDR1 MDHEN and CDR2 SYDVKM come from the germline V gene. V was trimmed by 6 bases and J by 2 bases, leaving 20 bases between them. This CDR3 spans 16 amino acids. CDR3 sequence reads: CASSLTAADWAYEQYF. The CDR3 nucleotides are TGTGCCAGCAGCCTAACCGCAGCGGACTGGGCCTACGAGCAGTACTTC.

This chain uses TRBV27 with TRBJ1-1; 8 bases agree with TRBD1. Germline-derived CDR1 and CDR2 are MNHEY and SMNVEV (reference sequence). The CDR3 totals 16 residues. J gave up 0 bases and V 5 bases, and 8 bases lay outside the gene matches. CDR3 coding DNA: TGTGCCAGCAGTGGCTCAGGGGGCGGGATGAACACTGAAGCTTTCTTT. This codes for CASSGSGGGMNTEAFF.

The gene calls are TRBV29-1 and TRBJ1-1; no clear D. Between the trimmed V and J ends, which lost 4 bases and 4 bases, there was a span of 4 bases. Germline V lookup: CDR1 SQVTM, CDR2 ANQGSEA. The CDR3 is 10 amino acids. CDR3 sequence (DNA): TGCAGCGTTGTCCGCACTGAAGCTTTCTTT. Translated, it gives CSVVRTEAFF.

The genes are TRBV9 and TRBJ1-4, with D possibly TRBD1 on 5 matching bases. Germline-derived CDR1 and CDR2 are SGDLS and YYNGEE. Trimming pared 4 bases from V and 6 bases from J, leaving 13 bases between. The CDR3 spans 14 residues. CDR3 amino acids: CASSLMGHDEKLFF. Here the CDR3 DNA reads TGTGCCAGCAGCCTCATGGGGCATGATGAAAAACTGTTTTTT.

CDR3 in amino acids: CASSLSFLQGRVEKLFF. As DNA, the CDR3 is TGTGCCAGCAGTTTATCGTTCTTACAGGGGCGGGTTGAAAAACTGTTTTTT. J is TRBJ1-4 and V is TRBV28; TRBD1 matches at 7 bases. CDR1 is MDHEN and CDR2 is SYDVKM in the germline V gene. V was pared by 1 base and J by 7 bases, with 12 bases of the junction left unmatched. The CDR3 is made up of 17 amino acids.

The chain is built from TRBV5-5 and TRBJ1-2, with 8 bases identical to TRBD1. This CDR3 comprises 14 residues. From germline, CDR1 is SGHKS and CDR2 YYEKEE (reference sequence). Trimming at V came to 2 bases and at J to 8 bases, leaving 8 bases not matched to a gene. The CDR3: CASSLGQGAMGYTF. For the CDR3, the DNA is TGTGCCAGCAGCTTAGGTCAGGGGGCGATGGGCTACACCTTC.

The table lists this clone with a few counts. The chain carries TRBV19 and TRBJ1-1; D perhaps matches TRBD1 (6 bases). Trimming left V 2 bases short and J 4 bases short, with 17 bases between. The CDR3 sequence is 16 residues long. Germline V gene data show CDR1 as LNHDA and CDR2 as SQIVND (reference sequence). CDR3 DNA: TGTGCCAGTAGTATACGGGACACCATCAGGATCACTGAAGCTTTCTTT. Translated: CASSIRDTIRITEAFF. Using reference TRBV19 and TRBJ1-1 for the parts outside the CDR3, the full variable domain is DGGITQSPKYLFRKEGQNVTLSCEQNLNHDAMYWYRQDPGQGLRLIYYSQIVNDFQKGDIAEGYSVSREKKESFPLTVTSAQKNPTAFYLCASSIRDTIRITEAFFGQGTRLTVV.

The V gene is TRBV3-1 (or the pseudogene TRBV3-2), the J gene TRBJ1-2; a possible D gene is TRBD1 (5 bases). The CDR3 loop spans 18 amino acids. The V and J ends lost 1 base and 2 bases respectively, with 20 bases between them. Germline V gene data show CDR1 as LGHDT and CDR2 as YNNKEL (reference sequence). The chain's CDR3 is CASSQVGEGRVSNYGYTF. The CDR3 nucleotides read TGTGCCAGCAGCCAAGTAGGGGAGGGGCGGGTATCGAACTATGGCTACACCTTC.

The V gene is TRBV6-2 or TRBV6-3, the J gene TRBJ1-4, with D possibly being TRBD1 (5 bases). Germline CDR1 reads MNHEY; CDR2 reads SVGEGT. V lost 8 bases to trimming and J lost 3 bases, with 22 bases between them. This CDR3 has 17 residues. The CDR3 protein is CASRPGWGGGSNEKLFF. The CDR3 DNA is TGTGCCAGCCGCCCAGGTTGGGGCGGGGGATCTAATGAAAAACTGTTTTTT.

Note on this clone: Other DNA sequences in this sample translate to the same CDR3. The CDR3 spells CASSQGGRNTEAFF. The CDR3 nucleotides read TGTGCCAGCAGCCAGGGGGGTAGGAACACTGAAGCTTTCTTT. The chain carries TRBV3-1 (or the pseudogene TRBV3-2) and TRBJ1-1; the D gene is possibly TRBD1 (5 bases). Trimming removed 3 bases at V and 1 base at J, with 9 bases between. This CDR3 has 14 residues. The germline gives CDR1 LGHDT, CDR2 YNNKEL (reference sequence).

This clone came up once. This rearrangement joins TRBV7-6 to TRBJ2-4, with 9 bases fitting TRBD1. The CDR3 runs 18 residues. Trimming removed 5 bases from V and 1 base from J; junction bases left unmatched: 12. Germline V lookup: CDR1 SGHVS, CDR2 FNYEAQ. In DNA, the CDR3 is TGTGCCAGCAGCCTCCTTGGGTTAGGACAGGGGGCCAAAAACATTCAGTACTTC. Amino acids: CASSLLGLGQGAKNIQYF.

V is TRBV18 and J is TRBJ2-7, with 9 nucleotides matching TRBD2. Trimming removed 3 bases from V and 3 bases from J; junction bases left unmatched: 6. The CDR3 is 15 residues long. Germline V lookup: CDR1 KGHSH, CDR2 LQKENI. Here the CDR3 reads CASSPGTSLDYEQYF. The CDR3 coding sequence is TGTGCCAGCTCACCCGGGACTAGCTTAGACTACGAGCAGTACTTC.

The CDR3 DNA is TGTGCCAGCAGCTTGGCAGCAGGGAACACCGGGGAGCTGTTTTTT. This gives the protein CASSLAAGNTGELFF. The chain couples TRBV5-5 to TRBJ2-2; D not resolved. V was shortened by 0 bases and J by 1 base, with 7 bases between the two germline ends. CDR3 length: 15 amino acids. CDR1 SGHKS and CDR2 YYEKEE come from the germline V gene (reference sequence).